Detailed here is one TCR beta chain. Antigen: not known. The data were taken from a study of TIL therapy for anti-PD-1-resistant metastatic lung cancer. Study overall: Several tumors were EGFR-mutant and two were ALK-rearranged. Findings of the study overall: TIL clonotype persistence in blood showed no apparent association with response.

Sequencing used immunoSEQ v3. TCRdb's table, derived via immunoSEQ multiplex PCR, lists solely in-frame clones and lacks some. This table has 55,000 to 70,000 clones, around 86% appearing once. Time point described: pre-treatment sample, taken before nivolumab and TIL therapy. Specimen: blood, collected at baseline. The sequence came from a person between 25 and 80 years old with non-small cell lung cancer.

CDR3 sequence: CASSEDRTGRPGGYTF. The DNA for the CDR3 is TGTGCCAGCAGTGAAGATCGGACAGGGCGACCGGGTGGCTACACCTTC. V is TRBV6-1 and J is TRBJ1-2; 8 bases are a match to TRBD1. J was trimmed by 7 bases and V by 1 base; bases with no gene match: 11. The germline CDR1 and CDR2 sequences are MNHNS and SASEGT. The CDR3 totals 16 residues.